Described below is a single TCR beta chain sequence and its context. Its antigen is currently unknown. Compared with germline, one end of the junction differs, possibly owing to a read error. This specimen comes from a study of response to subunit inactivated influenza vaccine. Study results and limitations: Every seasonal influenza vaccination brings in few new T cells, the authors suggested.

TCRdb analysed the RT-PCR reads with MiXCR anew, one entry per CDR3 protein. The sample has about 500,000 distinct CDR3 sequences, about 15% seen once. The CDR3 sequence is 16 residues long. Looked up from germline, CDR1 is SSHAT and CDR2 is FNYEAQ (reference sequence). This clonotype originated in a man between 50 and 75 years old who received an inactivated influenza vaccine. The V and J genes are TRBV7-7 and TRBJ1-2; maybe TRBD1 (6 bases). Sequencing was performed on CD4+ T cells sorted from PBMCs, taken roughly 24 months after vaccination. CDR3 region: CASSLGVPRRGYGYTF. CDR3 DNA sequence: TGTGCTAGCAGCTTAGGGGTTCCCCGCAGGGGCTATGGCTACACCTTC.